This T cell receptor (beta chain) derives from a study of response to subunit inactivated influenza vaccine. In germline, CDR1 is LGHNA, CDR2 YNFKEQ. Trimming took 0 bases from V and 9 from J; bases not matched to a gene: 6. CDR3 length: 16 amino acids. General study points: The authors proposed limited new T cell recruitment per seasonal influenza vaccination.

One entry per CDR3 protein, called by TCRdb with MiXCR from the RT-PCR reads. The sample contains approximately 530,000 distinct CDR3 sequences, about 7.2% of which appear only once. To note about this clonotype: Its antigen is unidentified.

The gene calls are TRBV4-2 and TRBJ2-1, with 12 bases identical to TRBD2. The sequence came from a man between 50 and 70 years old who received an inactivated influenza vaccine. The source material was PBMCs from blood, sampled around 25 months after vaccination. For the CDR3, the DNA is TGTGCCAGCAGCCAAGATCTAGCGGGGGGGTTGGGTGAGCAGTTCTTC. Protein: CASSQDLAGGLGEQFF.